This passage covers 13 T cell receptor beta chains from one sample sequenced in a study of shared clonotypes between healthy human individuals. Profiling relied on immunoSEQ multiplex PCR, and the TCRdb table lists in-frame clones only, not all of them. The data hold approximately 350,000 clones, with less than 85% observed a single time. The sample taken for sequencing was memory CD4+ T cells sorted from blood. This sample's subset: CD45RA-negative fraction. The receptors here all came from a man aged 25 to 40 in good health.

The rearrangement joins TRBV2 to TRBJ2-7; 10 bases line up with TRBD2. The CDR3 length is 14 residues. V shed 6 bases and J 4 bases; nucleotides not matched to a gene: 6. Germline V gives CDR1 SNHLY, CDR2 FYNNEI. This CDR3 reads CASSLAGESYEQYF. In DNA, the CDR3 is TGTGCCAGCAGCCTAGCGGGAGAGTCTTACGAGCAGTACTTC.

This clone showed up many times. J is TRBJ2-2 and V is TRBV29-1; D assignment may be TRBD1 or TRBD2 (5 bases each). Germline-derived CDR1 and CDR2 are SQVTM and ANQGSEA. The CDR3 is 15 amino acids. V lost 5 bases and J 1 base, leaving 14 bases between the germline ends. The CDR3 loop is CSVRKGTMNTGELFF. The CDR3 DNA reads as TGCAGCGTTCGAAAGGGGACCATGAACACCGGGGAGCTGTTTTTT.

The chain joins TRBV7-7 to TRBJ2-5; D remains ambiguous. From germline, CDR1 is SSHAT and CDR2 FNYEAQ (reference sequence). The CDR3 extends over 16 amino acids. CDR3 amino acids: CASCPRQAYDQETQYF. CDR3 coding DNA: TGTGCTAGCTGCCCTAGGCAGGCATATGATCAAGAGACCCAGTACTTC.

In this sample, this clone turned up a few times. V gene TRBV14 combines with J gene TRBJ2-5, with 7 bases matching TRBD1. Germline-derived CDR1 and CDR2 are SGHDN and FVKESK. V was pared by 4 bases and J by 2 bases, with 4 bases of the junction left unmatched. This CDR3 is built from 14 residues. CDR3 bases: TGTGCCAGCAGCCTTTGGGACAGTCAAGAGACCCAGTACTTC. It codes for CASSLWDSQETQYF.

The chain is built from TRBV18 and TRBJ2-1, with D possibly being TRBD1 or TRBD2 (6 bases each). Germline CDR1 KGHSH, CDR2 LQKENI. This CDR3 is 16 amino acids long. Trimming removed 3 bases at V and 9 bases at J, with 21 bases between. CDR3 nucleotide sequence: TGTGCCAGCTCACCTGTGGGGGGCGACGGAATGGGTGAGCAGTTCTTC. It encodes CASSPVGGDGMGEQFF.

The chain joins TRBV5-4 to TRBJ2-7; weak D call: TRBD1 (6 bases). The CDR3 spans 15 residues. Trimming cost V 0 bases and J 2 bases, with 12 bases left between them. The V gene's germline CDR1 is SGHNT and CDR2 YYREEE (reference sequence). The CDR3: CASSLAPGHAYEQYF. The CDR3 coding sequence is TGTGCCAGCAGCTTGGCCCCGGGACATGCCTACGAGCAGTACTTC.

CDR3 sequence (DNA): TGCAGCGTTGAATCCTCTGGAAACACCATATATTTT. It codes for CSVESSGNTIYF. The V and J genes are TRBV29-1 and TRBJ1-3; no clear D gene. The germline CDR1 and CDR2 sequences are SQVTM and ANQGSEA. The ends were cut back, 2 bases at V and 0 bases at J, with 2 bases in the middle. The CDR3 is made up of 12 amino acids.

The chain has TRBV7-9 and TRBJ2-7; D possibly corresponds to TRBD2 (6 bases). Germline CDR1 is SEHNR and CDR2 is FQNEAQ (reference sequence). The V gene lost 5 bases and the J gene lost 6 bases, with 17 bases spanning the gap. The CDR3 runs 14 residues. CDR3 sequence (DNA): TGTGCCAGCAGCACTCAGGGAGGAGGAAGCGAGCAGTACTTC. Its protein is CASSTQGGGSEQYF.

The chain's CDR3 is CASSFGLITRFQETQYF. In DNA form, the CDR3 reads TGCGCCAGCAGCTTCGGGCTGATTACGAGGTTCCAAGAGACCCAGTACTTC. V gene TRBV5-1 combines with J gene TRBJ2-5; no reliable D call. The CDR3 covers 17 residues. The V end lost 2 bases, the J end lost 1 base, and 18 bases lay between the germline ends. The germline gives CDR1 SGHRS, CDR2 YFSETQ.

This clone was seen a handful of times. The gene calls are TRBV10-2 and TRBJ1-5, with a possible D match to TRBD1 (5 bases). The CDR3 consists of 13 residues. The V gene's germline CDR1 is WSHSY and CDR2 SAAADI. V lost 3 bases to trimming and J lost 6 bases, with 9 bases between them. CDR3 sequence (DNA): TGCGCCAGCAGTGATTCCAGGGCTCAGCCCCAGCATTTT. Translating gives CASSDSRAQPQHF.

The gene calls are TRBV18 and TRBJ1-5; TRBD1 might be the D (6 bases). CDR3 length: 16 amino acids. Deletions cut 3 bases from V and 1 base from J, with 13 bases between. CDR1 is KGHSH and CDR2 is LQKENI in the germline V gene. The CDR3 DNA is TGTGCCAGCTCACCTGGACAGAGGGGGAGCAATCAGCCCCAGCATTTT. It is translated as CASSPGQRGSNQPQHF.

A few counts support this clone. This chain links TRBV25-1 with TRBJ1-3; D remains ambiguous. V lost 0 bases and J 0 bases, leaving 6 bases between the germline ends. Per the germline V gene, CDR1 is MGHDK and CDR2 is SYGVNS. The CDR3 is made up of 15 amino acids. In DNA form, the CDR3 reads TGTGCCAGCAGTGAATACTCCGTCTCTGGAAACACCATATATTTT. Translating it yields CASSEYSVSGNTIYF.

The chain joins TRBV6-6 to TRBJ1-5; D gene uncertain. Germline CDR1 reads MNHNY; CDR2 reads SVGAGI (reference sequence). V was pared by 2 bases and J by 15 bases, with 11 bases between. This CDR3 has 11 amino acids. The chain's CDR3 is CASSYADDWHF. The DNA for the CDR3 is TGTGCCAGCAGTTACGCGGATGACTGGCATTTT.